Only one count was recorded for the clone carrying this T cell receptor (beta chain). Its antigen is still unknown. This specimen comes from a study of blood T cells in healthy people across ages. In the study overall: Template switching caught about one barcoded beta molecule for each two T cells. Findings and limits, study-wide: Both naive CD4+ cell counts and diversity were greater in long-lived donors than in aged donors.

Donors ranged from roughly 6 to 90 years old and were healthy Caucasians in Russia. CDR1 MNHEY and CDR2 SVGAGI come from the germline V gene. This CDR3 contains 15 residues. V lost 4 bases, J lost 2 bases, and 13 bases lay in between. A sample-barcoded 5' primer and a J-beta primer mix were used in a second PCR of about 7 to 12 cycles. Every sample returned 2.5 million or more CDR3-containing paired-end reads. TCRdb reprocessed the 5' RACE reads with MiXCR, giving one entry per CDR3 protein. Of around 710,000 distinct CDR3 sequences listed, about 40% are singletons. Input material: blood. V gene TRBV6-5 combines with J gene TRBJ2-3; D remains unclear. The clonotype originates from a woman in her sixties in good health. Here the CDR3 DNA reads TGTGCCAGCAGTTCGAAACCACGACCCACAGATACGCAGTATTTT. It encodes CASSSKPRPTDTQYF.